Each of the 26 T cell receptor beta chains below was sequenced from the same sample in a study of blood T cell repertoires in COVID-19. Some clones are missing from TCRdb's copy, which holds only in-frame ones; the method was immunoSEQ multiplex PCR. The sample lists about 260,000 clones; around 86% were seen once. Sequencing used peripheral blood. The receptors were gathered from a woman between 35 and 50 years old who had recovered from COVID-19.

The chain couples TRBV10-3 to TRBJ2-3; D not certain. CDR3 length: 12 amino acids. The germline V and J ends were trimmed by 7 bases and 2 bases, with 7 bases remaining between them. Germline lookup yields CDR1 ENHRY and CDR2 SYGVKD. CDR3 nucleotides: TGTGCCATCACCGAGGACACAGATACGCAGTATTTT. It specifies CAITEDTDTQYF.

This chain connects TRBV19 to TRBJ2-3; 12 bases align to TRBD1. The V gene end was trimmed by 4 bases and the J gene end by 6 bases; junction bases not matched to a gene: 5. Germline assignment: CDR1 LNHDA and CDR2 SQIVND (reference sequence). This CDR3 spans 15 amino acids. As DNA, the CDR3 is TGTGCCAGTAGTAAGGGACAGGGGGCATGGGATACGCAGTATTTT. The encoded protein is CASSKGQGAWDTQYF.

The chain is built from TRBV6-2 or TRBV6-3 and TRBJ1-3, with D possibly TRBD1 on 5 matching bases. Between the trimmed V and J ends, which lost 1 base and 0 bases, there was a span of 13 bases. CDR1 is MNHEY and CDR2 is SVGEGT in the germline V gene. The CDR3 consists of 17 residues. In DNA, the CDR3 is TGTGCCAGCAGTTACTTTCGACAGCCCTCCTCTGGAAACACCATATATTTT. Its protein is CASSYFRQPSSGNTIYF.

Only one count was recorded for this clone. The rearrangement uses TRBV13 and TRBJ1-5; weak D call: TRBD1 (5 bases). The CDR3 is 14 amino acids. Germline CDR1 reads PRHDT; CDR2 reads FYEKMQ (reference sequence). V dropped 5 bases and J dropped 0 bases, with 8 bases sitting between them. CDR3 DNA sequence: TGTGCCAGCAGCCCGGGGGTTAGCAATCAGCCCCAGCATTTT. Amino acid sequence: CASSPGVSNQPQHF.

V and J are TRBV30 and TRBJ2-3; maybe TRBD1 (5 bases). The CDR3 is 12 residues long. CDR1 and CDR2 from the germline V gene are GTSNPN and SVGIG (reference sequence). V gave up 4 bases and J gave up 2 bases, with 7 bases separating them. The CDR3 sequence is CAWKGSTDTQYF. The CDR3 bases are TGTGCCTGGAAGGGGTCCACAGATACGCAGTATTTT. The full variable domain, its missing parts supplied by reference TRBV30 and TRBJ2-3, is SQTIHQWPATLVQPVGSPLSLECTVEGTSNPNLYWYRQAAGRGLQLLFYSVGIGQISSEVPQNLSASRPQDRQFILSSKKLLLSDSGFYLCAWKGSTDTQYFGPGTRLTVL.

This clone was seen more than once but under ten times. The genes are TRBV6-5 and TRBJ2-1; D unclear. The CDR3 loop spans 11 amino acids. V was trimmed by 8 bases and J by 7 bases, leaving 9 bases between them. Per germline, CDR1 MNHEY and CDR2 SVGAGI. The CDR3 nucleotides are TGTGCCAGCGGAGTTGGAAATGAGCAGTTCTTC. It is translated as CASGVGNEQFF.

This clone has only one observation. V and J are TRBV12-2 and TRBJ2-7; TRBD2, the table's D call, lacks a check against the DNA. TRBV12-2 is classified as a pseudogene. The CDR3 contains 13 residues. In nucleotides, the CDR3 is TGTGCAAGTCGCAACGTACGGGGTCACGAGCAGTACTTC. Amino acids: CASRNVRGHEQYF.

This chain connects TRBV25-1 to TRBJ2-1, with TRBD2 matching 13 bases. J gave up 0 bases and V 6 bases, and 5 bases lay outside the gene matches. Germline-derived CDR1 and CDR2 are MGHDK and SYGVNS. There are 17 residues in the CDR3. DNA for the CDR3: TGTGCCAGCAGAGAGGGACTAGCGGGGTCCTCCTACAATGAGCAGTTCTTC. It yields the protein CASREGLAGSSYNEQFF.

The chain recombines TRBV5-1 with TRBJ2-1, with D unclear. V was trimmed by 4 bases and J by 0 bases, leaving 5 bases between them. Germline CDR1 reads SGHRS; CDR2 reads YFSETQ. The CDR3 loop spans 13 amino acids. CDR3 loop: CASSPGSYNEQFF. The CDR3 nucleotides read TGCGCCAGCAGCCCCGGCTCCTACAATGAGCAGTTCTTC.

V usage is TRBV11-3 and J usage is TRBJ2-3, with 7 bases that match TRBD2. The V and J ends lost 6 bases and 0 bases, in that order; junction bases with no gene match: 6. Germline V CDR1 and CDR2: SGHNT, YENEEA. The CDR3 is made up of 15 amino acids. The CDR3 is CASSGGGGSTDTQYF. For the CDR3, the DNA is TGTGCCAGCAGTGGGGGGGGAGGGAGCACAGATACGCAGTATTTT.

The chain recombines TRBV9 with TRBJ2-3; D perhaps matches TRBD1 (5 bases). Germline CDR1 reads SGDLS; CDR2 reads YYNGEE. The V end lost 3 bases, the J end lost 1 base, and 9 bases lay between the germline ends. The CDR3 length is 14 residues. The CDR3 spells CASSGTGGTDTQYF. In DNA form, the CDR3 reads TGTGCCAGCAGCGGTACAGGCGGCACAGATACGCAGTATTTT. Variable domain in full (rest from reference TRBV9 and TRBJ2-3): DSGVTQTPKHLITATGQRVTLRCSPRSGDLSVYWYQQSLDQGLQFLIQYYNGEERAKGNILERFSAQQFPDLHSELNLSSLELGDSALYFCASSGTGGTDTQYFGPGTRLTVL.

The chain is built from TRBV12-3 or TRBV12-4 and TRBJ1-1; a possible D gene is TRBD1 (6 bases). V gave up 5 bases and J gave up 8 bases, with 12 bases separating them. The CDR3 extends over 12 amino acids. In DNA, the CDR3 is TGTGCCAGCAGTCCCGGGACAACGGAAGCTTTCTTT. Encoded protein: CASSPGTTEAFF.

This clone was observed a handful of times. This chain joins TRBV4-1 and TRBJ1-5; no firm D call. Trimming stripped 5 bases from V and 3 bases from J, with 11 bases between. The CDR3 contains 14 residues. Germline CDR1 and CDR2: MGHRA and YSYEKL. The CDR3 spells CASSVAGNNQPQHF. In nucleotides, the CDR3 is TGCGCCAGCAGCGTAGCGGGGAACAATCAGCCCCAGCATTTT.

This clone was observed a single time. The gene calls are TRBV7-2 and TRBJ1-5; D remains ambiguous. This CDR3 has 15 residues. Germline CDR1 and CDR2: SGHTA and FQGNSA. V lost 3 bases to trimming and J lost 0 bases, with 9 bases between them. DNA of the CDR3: TGTGCCAGCAGCTTCTACAGAGATAGCAATCAGCCCCAGCATTTT. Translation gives CASSFYRDSNQPQHF.

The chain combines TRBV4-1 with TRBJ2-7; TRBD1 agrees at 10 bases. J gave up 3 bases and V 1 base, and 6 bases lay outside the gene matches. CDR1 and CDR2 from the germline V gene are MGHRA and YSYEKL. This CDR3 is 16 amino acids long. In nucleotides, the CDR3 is TGCGCCAGCAGCCAAGGGGCGGGACAGGGGAACTACGAGCAGTACTTC. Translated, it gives CASSQGAGQGNYEQYF.

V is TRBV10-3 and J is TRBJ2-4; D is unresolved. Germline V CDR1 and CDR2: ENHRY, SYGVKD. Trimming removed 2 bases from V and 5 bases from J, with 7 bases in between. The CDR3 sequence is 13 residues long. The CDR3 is CAISETDQNIQYF. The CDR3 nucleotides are TGTGCCATCAGTGAGACAGACCAAAACATTCAGTACTTC.

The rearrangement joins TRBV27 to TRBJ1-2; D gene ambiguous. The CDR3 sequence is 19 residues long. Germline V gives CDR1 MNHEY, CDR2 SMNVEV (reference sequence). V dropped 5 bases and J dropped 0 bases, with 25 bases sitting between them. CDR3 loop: CASSLTPGSPPAANYGYTF. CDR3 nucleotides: TGTGCCAGCAGTCTCACCCCGGGGTCTCCCCCGGCGGCTAACTATGGCTACACCTTC.

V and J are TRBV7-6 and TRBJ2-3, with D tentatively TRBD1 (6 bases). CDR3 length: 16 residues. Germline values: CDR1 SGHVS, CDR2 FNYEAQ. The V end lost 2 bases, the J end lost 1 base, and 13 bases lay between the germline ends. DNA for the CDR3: TGTGCCAGCAGCTTAACCCCAGGGGTCCGCACAGATACGCAGTATTTT. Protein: CASSLTPGVRTDTQYF.

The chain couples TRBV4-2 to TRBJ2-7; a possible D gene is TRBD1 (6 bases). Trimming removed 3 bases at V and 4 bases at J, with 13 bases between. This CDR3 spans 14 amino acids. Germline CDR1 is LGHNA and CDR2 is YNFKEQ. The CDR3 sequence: CASSQDSPPYEQYF. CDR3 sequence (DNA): TGTGCCAGCAGCCAGGACAGTCCTCCTTACGAGCAGTACTTC.

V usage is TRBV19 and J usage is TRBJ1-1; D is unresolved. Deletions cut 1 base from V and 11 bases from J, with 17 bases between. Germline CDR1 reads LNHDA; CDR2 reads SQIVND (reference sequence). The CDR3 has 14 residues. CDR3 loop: CASSIGLAFDRAFF. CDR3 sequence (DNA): TGTGCCAGTAGTATAGGTTTAGCGTTCGACCGGGCTTTCTTT.

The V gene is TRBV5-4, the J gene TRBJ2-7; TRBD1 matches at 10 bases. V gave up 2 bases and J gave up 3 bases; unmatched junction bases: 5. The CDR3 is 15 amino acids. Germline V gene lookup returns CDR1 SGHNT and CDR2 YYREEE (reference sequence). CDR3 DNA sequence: TGTGCCAGCAGCTTAGGACAGGGGGTCGTCTACGAGCAGTACTTC. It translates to CASSLGQGVVYEQYF. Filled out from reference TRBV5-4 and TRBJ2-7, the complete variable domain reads ETGVTQSPTHLIKTRGQQVTLRCSSQSGHNTVSWYQQALGQGPQFIFQYYREEENGRGNFPPRFSGLQFPNYSSELNVNALELDDSALYLCASSLGQGVVYEQYFGPGTRLTVT.

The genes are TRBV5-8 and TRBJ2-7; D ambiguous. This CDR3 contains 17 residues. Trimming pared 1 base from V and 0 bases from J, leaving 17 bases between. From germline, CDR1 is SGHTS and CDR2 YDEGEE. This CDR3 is CASSLNGPTPFSYEQYF. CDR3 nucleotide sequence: TGTGCCAGCAGCTTGAACGGTCCGACACCATTCTCCTACGAGCAGTACTTC.

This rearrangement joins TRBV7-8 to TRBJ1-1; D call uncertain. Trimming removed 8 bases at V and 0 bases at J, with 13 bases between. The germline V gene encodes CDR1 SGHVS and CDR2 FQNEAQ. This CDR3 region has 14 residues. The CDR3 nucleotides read TGTGCCAGCCTAATTGGACTCATGAACACTGAAGCTTTCTTT. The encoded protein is CASLIGLMNTEAFF.

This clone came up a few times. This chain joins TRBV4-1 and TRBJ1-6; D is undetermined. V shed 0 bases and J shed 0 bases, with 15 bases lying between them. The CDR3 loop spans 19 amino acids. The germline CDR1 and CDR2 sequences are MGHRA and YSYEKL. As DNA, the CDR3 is TGCGCCAGCAGCCAAGAATGGAAGGACTTTAGCTCCTATAATTCACCCCTCCACTTT. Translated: CASSQEWKDFSSYNSPLHF.

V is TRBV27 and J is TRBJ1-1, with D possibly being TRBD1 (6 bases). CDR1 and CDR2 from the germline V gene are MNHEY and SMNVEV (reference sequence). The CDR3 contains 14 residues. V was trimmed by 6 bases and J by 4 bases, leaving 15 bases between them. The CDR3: CASRTTGKSTEAFF. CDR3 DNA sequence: TGTGCCAGCAGGACTACAGGGAAAAGCACTGAAGCTTTCTTT.

The CDR3 bases are TGTGCTAGTGGTTGGGGACTAGCGGGGGGCGCGAACACCGGGGAGCTGTTTTTT. Protein product: CASGWGLAGGANTGELFF. V gene TRBV12-5 combines with J gene TRBJ2-2; TRBD2 aligns across 15 bases. The CDR3 has 18 amino acids. The J segment lost 0 bases and the V segment lost 4 bases, leaving 3 bases of the junction unmatched. Per germline, CDR1 LGHNT and CDR2 FRNRAP.